The 16 T cell receptor beta chains reported below all come from one sample, sequenced in a study of cytomegalovirus exposure and HLA in healthy donors. 60 Vbeta and 13 Jbeta primers were used in PCR. Profiled with immunoSEQ multiplex PCR; TCRdb holds only in-frame clones, not every one. Of 210,000 or so clones listed, 65% to 90% were seen once; the top ten hold approximately 1.4%. Sequencing was performed on PBMCs. These receptors were taken from a girl aged 5-17 years in good health and CMV-seronegative.

The chain combines TRBV28 with TRBJ2-3; tentative D call: TRBD1 (6 bases). Trimming pared 2 bases from V and 2 bases from J, leaving 17 bases between. Germline loops: CDR1 MDHEN, CDR2 SYDVKM. This CDR3 spans 17 amino acids. The CDR3 DNA follows: TGTGCCAGCAGTTTACGGCCAGGGGCTTTAAACACAGATACGCAGTATTTT. Its translation is CASSLRPGALNTDTQYF.

J is TRBJ2-5 and V is TRBV7-9; no definite D call. V was clipped by 3 bases and J by 9 bases, with 20 bases between them. Germline CDR1 SEHNR, CDR2 FQNEAQ (reference sequence). CDR3 length equals 15 residues. CDR3 sequence reads: CASSFLSQTSSAQYF. CDR3 sequence (DNA): TGTGCCAGCAGCTTCCTCAGCCAGACATCCTCGGCCCAGTACTTC.

This clone was picked up one time. A read error may account for a junction end that differs from germline. The chain couples TRBV7-9 to TRBJ2-1; the D gene is possibly TRBD2 (6 bases). CDR1 and CDR2 (germline): SEHNR, FQNEAQ (reference sequence). This CDR3 has 17 amino acids. The CDR3 DNA sequence: TGTTCCAGCAGCCGGATGGGGGGACCGGGGAGCTACAATGAGCAGTTCTTC. Amino acids: CSSSRMGGPGSYNEQFF.

This chain uses TRBV5-4 with TRBJ1-1; possibly TRBD1 for D (6 bases). The CDR3 is 17 residues long. Looked up from germline, CDR1 is SGHNT and CDR2 is YYREEE (reference sequence). Trimming pared 6 bases from V and 5 bases from J, leaving 26 bases between. The CDR3 region is CASTKRGGGDLLTEAFF. CDR3 nucleotide sequence: TGTGCCAGCACCAAAAGGGGAGGGGGTGATCTATTGACTGAAGCTTTCTTT.

The rearrangement joins TRBV15 to TRBJ1-1; 7 bases fit TRBD1. The ends lost 0 bases at V and 5 bases at J; junction bases unmatched: 3. The CDR3 has 14 residues. Germline CDR1 is LNHNV and CDR2 is YYDKDF (reference sequence). CDR3 amino acids: CATSREGTVTEAFF. The CDR3 DNA reads TGTGCCACCAGCAGAGAAGGGACAGTAACTGAAGCTTTCTTT.

The V and J genes are TRBV29-1 and TRBJ2-1; 8 nucleotides line up with TRBD1. Germline CDR1 and CDR2: SQVTM and ANQGSEA. V was clipped by 4 bases and J by 8 bases; unmatched bases: 16. This CDR3 comprises 16 residues. The CDR3 coding sequence is TGCAGCGTTGCGGATTTTTCCCGGACAGGGACCCATGAGCAGTTCTTC. It is translated as CSVADFSRTGTHEQFF.

This chain links TRBV4-2 with TRBJ1-1; 8 bases align to TRBD1. This CDR3 contains 20 residues. CDR1 and CDR2 from the germline V gene are LGHNA and YNFKEQ. V lost 0 bases and J lost 0; bases outside the gene matches: 15. The CDR3 DNA reads as TGTGCCAGCAGCCAAGAAGTTGTAACAGGGGGGGGATTCATGAACACTGAAGCTTTCTTT. It specifies CASSQEVVTGGGFMNTEAFF.

V and J are TRBV9 and TRBJ1-2; TRBD1 is a possible D gene (6 bases). V lost 0 bases and J lost 0, with 9 bases in between. The CDR3 consists of 15 residues. Germline V gene lookup returns CDR1 SGDLS and CDR2 YYNGEE. CDR3 region: CASSVDGTSNYGYTF. The DNA for the CDR3 is TGTGCCAGCAGCGTAGATGGGACATCTAACTATGGCTACACCTTC.

The chain carries TRBV30 and TRBJ1-3; D is ambiguous. V was cut by 5 bases and J by 4 bases, with 12 bases left in between. The CDR3 loop spans 13 amino acids. The germline gives CDR1 GTSNPN, CDR2 SVGIG (reference sequence). CDR3: CAWDEGAGNTIYF. The CDR3 DNA is TGTGCCTGGGACGAGGGTGCAGGAAACACCATATATTTT.

The chain joins TRBV6-6 to TRBJ1-2, with a weak D call TRBD1 (5 bases). Looked up from germline, CDR1 is MNHNY and CDR2 is SVGAGI (reference sequence). Trimming stripped 8 bases from V and 8 bases from J, with 15 bases between. The CDR3 loop spans 12 amino acids. Written as DNA, the CDR3 is TGTGCCAGCTCCCAGGGCTGGATGGGCTACACCTTC. It codes for CASSQGWMGYTF.

The genes are TRBV19 and TRBJ2-3; maybe TRBD1 (5 bases). CDR1 LNHDA and CDR2 SQIVND come from the germline V gene (reference sequence). The CDR3 totals 13 residues. V gave up 3 bases and J gave up 6 bases, with 10 bases separating them. The CDR3 nucleotides are TGTGCCAGTAGTATGAATGGGGCCGATACGCAGTATTTT. Its protein product is CASSMNGADTQYF.

The chain carries TRBV9 and TRBJ2-1; D not certain. Germline loops: CDR1 SGDLS, CDR2 YYNGEE. V was cut by 2 bases and J by 6 bases, with 12 bases left in between. The CDR3 is 14 amino acids. CDR3 bases: TGTGCCAGCAGCGTTACGTCTGGCTCCAATGAGCAGTTCTTC. It encodes CASSVTSGSNEQFF.

This chain connects TRBV7-6 to TRBJ2-3; a weak D match, TRBD2 (5 bases). V lost 1 base and J 3 bases, leaving 14 bases between the germline ends. Germline CDR1 SGHVS, CDR2 FNYEAQ. The CDR3 covers 16 residues. Written as DNA, the CDR3 is TGTGCCAGCAGCTTAGATACGGGATTAGGTACAGATACGCAGTATTTT. Translation: CASSLDTGLGTDTQYF.

This sequence joins TRBV27 and TRBJ2-7; 10 positions agree with TRBD2. This CDR3 region has 16 residues. The V segment lost 0 bases and the J segment 1 base; nucleotides outside the gene matches: 3. The germline gives CDR1 MNHEY, CDR2 SMNVEV (reference sequence). CDR3 coding DNA: TGTGCCAGCAGTTTATCGGGGACTAGCGCATCCTACGAGCAGTACTTC. Residues: CASSLSGTSASYEQYF.

This chain links TRBV9 with TRBJ2-5; D is ambiguous. The J call is doubtful: the DNA matches TRBJ2-7 better. The germline gives CDR1 SGDLS, CDR2 YYNGEE. CDR3 length: 14 residues. The CDR3 DNA reads as TGTGCCAGCAGCGTAGCGGGTACCTCCTACGAGCAGTACTTC. This translates into CASSVAGTSYEQYF.

This sequence joins TRBV7-2 and TRBJ2-3, with D perhaps TRBD1 (7 bases). CDR1 is SGHTA, CDR2 FQGNSA, per germline. Trimming left V 4 bases short and J 4 bases short, with 18 bases between. The CDR3 has 16 residues. CDR3 sequence (DNA): TGTGCCAGCAGCTCTCGGAGGGGACAGACCGCAGATACGCAGTATTTT. It encodes CASSSRRGQTADTQYF.